The rows below give T cell receptor beta chains drawn from one sample of a study of T-cell memory formation after mild COVID-19. MiXCR was run by TCRdb on the 5' RACE reads, yielding one entry per CDR3 protein. The sample shows hundreds of thousands of distinct CDR3 sequences, approximately 21% of them seen only once. The sequenced material came from PBMCs or a T cell subset sorted from them (not recorded which). Receptors were obtained from an adult woman who had mild COVID-19 (a few samples of this study predate the infection). Cell type and time point are not known. Both conserved end residues are part of each CDR3. Part of the rows lack a size; the others show once, few, many or a class for expanded clones.

V,J,size,CDR3
TRBV27,TRBJ2-7,few,CASSLAGTSSHEQYF
TRBV6-1,TRBJ2-3,many,CASRPGTGDTDTQYF
TRBV24-1,TRBJ2-2,-,CATSDLILGELFF
TRBV6-5,TRBJ2-1,-,CASRSVASSYNEQFF
TRBV14,TRBJ1-2,few,CASSPGRRGYTF
TRBV6-4,TRBJ1-4,-,CASSVVGGEKLFF
TRBV20-1,TRBJ2-7,-,CSASDRDYEQYF
TRBV12-3/TRBV12-4,TRBJ2-2,few,CASSLGQRGTGELFF
TRBV6-1,TRBJ2-3,-,CASGWTEGTDTQYF
TRBV7-2,TRBJ2-3,-,CASSLHGGQSGNTDTQYF
TRBV15,TRBJ1-2,few,CATRRGTANYGYTF
TRBV29-1,TRBJ1-1,-,CSEGQGAAEAFF
TRBV7-8,TRBJ2-7,-,CASSPGSVEQYF
TRBV7-9,TRBJ2-7,-,CASSPGTSDGSSYEQYF
TRBV4-3,TRBJ1-4,-,CASSQEGGQGNEKLFF
TRBV27,TRBJ2-6,-,CASSGGEGGANVLTF
TRBV24-1,TRBJ2-7,few,CATSDQGTHEQYF
TRBV24-1,TRBJ2-2,-,CATSGGDSNTGELFF
TRBV10-3,TRBJ2-1,few,CAISSPPNNEQFF
TRBV20-1,TRBJ1-2,-,CSARVGTVLKTGYTF
TRBV7-9,TRBJ2-7,few,CASSLEDPGQGSYEQYF
TRBV12-3/TRBV12-4,TRBJ1-4,few,CASSEQGSMSEKLFF
TRBV7-6,TRBJ2-3,few,CASSPGLDSARTDTQYF
TRBV27,TRBJ2-3,-,CASTALAPTDTQYF
TRBV18,TRBJ1-1,-,CASSPLSGSTEAFF
TRBV5-4,TRBJ1-1,-,CASMETVGYTEAFF
TRBV6-5,TRBJ2-1,few,CASSKTGGIYNEQFF
TRBV4-1,TRBJ2-5,once,CASSQALRDRAEETQYF
TRBV12-3/TRBV12-4,TRBJ2-2,-,CASSTTSGLNTGELFF
TRBV20-1,TRBJ1-1,-,CSARPTGGETEAFF
TRBV7-9,TRBJ2-7,few,CASSSTATYEQYF
TRBV5-6,TRBJ2-6,few,CASSPTGPLLWGANVLTF
TRBV7-7,TRBJ2-3,few,CASSPNPRTDTQYF
TRBV12-3/TRBV12-4,TRBJ2-3,few,CASIPSGFSSTDTQYF
TRBV11-3,TRBJ2-1,once,CASSGRVSVGNEQFF
TRBV7-9,TRBJ1-2,-,CASSGLGQGLSLGYGYTF
TRBV24-1,TRBJ1-2,-,CATSGLQGGYTF
TRBV5-1,TRBJ2-7,many,CASSLASRYEQYF
TRBV5-4,TRBJ2-2,-,CASSLDNPRETRELFF
TRBV7-8,TRBJ2-1,few,CASSSSPAGSYNEQFF
TRBV19,TRBJ2-1,few,CASSSRQGEDEQFF
TRBV3-1,TRBJ2-7,-,CASSQGSGSGVYF
TRBV7-9,TRBJ2-5,few,CASSPGLAGGLETQYF
TRBV4-3,TRBJ2-7,-,CASSQDRGTSVSEQYF
TRBV4-3,TRBJ2-7,few,CASSQETSGNYEQYF